These 26 T cell receptor beta chains were sequenced from one sample in a study of HIV-infected children after antiretroviral therapy interruption. The treatment was: PENTA 11 planned treatment interruption arm or continuous ART arm. A 3' RACE protocol on RNA, with unique molecular identifiers, produced the TCR library. MiXCR, applied by TCRdb to the 3' RACE reads, yields one record per CDR3 protein. The table lists about 46,000 distinct CDR3 sequences, around 4.5% of them singletons, with approximately 0.7% in the top ten. Source: CD45RA+ CD4+ T cells from PBMCs, pooled from several time points, taken from a donor given antiretroviral therapy, either interrupted or continuous. Subset in this sample: naive CD4+ CD45RA+ CD45RO- T cells. The receptors shown here come from a pool of human donors with HIV.

This clonotype was recorded many times. J is TRBJ2-3 and V is TRBV28, with TRBD2 as a possible D gene (5 bases). The CDR3 totals 20 residues. CDR1 MDHEN and CDR2 SYDVKM come from the germline V gene. V lost 2 bases and J 2 bases, leaving 26 bases between the germline ends. As DNA, the CDR3 is TGTGCCAGCAGTTTAAATGGCTTCTGGAGCGGTGAGTCCAACACAGATACGCAGTATTTT. This sequence encodes CASSLNGFWSGESNTDTQYF.

This clonotype was seen ten or more times. This chain joins TRBV14 and TRBJ2-7; maybe TRBD2 (5 bases). This CDR3 contains 16 residues. V lost 0 bases, J lost 4 bases, and 16 bases lay in between. Looked up from germline, CDR1 is SGHDN and CDR2 is FVKESK. The DNA for the CDR3 is TGTGCCAGCAGCCAAGAGAGGGAAAGAGTAGGATACGAGCAGTACTTC. Protein sequence: CASSQERERVGYEQYF.

In this sample, this clonotype turned up a few times. V usage is TRBV2 and J usage is TRBJ2-7, with TRBD1 matching 8 bases. The germline V gene has CDR1 SNHLY and CDR2 FYNNEI. The CDR3 has 13 residues. J lost 2 bases, V lost 8 bases, and 5 bases had no gene match. CDR3 protein: CASGDRGPYEQYF. Written as DNA, the CDR3 is TGTGCCAGCGGAGACAGGGGCCCCTACGAGCAGTACTTC.

The sample holds many counts of this clonotype. V is TRBV12-3 or TRBV12-4 and J is TRBJ1-2, with D hard to call. CDR3 length: 12 amino acids. Trimming cost V 1 base and J 7 bases, with 7 bases left between them. The DNA for the CDR3 is TGTGCCAGCAGTTTAGAGGGTTTTGGCTACACCTTC. Protein product: CASSLEGFGYTF.

This clonotype was picked up many times. V is TRBV6-1 and J is TRBJ1-1, with D tentatively TRBD1 (6 bases). With 4 bases removed from V and 10 bases from J, the gap between germline ends came to 10 bases. Looked up from germline, CDR1 is MNHNS and CDR2 is SASEGT. The CDR3 extends over 11 amino acids. The chain's CDR3 is CASSGTVGAFF. The CDR3 region has the DNA TGTGCCAGCAGTGGGACAGTGGGAGCTTTCTTT.

This clonotype was recorded many times. The rearrangement links TRBV9 to TRBJ2-7; the D gene is possibly TRBD1 (5 bases). Germline V lookup: CDR1 SGDLS, CDR2 YYNGEE. The CDR3 runs to 16 residues. Trimming shortened V by 4 bases and J by 0 bases, and 17 bases separated the two germline ends. The CDR3 loop reads CASSPRPATDSYEQYF. The CDR3 DNA reads TGTGCCAGCAGCCCTAGACCAGCGACAGACTCCTACGAGCAGTACTTC.

This clonotype was seen a few times. The chain links TRBV24-1 to TRBJ2-3, with D perhaps matching TRBD1 (6 bases). Germline-derived CDR1 and CDR2 are KGHDR and SFDVKD. This CDR3 is built from 14 residues. V lost 5 bases, J lost 0 bases, and 8 bases lay in between. CDR3 in DNA: TGTGCCACCAGTGGGGACATGAGCACAGATACGCAGTATTTT. This translates into CATSGDMSTDTQYF.

This clonotype appeared many times. The chain carries TRBV27 and TRBJ1-5; D unclear. V was cut by 3 bases and J by 0 bases, with 9 bases left in between. The germline V gene encodes CDR1 MNHEY and CDR2 SMNVEV (reference sequence). The CDR3 extends over 15 amino acids. CDR3: CASSLNLNSNQPQHF. CDR3 nucleotides: TGTGCCAGCAGTTTGAACCTAAATAGCAATCAGCCCCAGCATTTT.

This clonotype was detected ten times or more. The chain has TRBV19 and TRBJ2-2, with D perhaps TRBD2 (5 bases). There are 13 residues in the CDR3. Trimming shortened V by 6 bases and J by 6 bases, and 11 bases separated the two germline ends. Germline values: CDR1 LNHDA, CDR2 SQIVND (reference sequence). This CDR3 is CASSVASAGELFF. The DNA of the CDR3 is TGTGCCAGTAGCGTAGCGAGCGCCGGGGAGCTGTTTTTT.

The table lists this clonotype with many counts. V and J are TRBV20-1 and TRBJ2-3; D unclear. The germline V gene encodes CDR1 DFQATT and CDR2 SNEGSKA (reference sequence). The CDR3 spans 9 residues. CDR3: CSRTDTQYF. Here the CDR3 DNA reads TGCAGCCGCACAGATACGCAGTATTTT.

This clonotype was seen many times. The chain couples TRBV5-1 to TRBJ2-7, with 9 positions matching TRBD1. Trimming took 0 bases from V and 5 from J; bases not matched to a gene: 9. CDR3 size: 16 residues. CDR1 and CDR2 from the germline V gene are SGHRS and YFSETQ. The CDR3 DNA reads TGCGCCAGCAGCTTGGAATTGGACAGGGGATCCGACGAGCAGTACTTC. Encoded protein: CASSLELDRGSDEQYF. The full variable domain, rest sourced from reference TRBV5-1 and TRBJ2-7, is KAGVTQTPRYLIKTRGQQVTLSCSPISGHRSVSWYQQTPGQGLQFLFEYFSETQRNKGNFPGRFSGRQFSNSRSEMNVSTLELGDSALYLCASSLELDRGSDEQYFGPGTRLTVT.

In its sample, this clonotype was seen many times. V usage is TRBV20-1 and J usage is TRBJ1-6, with 10 bases that match TRBD1. J gave up 7 bases and V 6 bases, and 3 bases lay outside the gene matches. CDR1 and CDR2 (germline): DFQATT, SNEGSKA (reference sequence). The CDR3 runs to 13 residues. The DNA of the CDR3 is TGCAGTGCCAAGGACAGGGGGAATTCACCCCTCCACTTT. Its translation is CSAKDRGNSPLHF.

This clonotype was observed many times. The V call is TRBV12-3 or TRBV12-4, the J call TRBJ1-2; perhaps TRBD1 as D (6 bases). This CDR3 is built from 12 residues. The V gene lost 3 bases and the J gene lost 7 bases, with 9 bases spanning the gap. Here the CDR3 reads CASSFTGSGYTF. CDR3 coding DNA: TGTGCCAGCAGTTTCACAGGGTCTGGCTACACCTTC.

This clonotype was picked up many times. The chain recombines TRBV12-3 or TRBV12-4 with TRBJ2-5; no clear D gene. Deletions cut 2 bases from V and 5 bases from J, with 12 bases between. The CDR3 covers 14 residues. The CDR3, as DNA: TGTGCCAGCAGTTTAAGCGCTCGAGGCGAGACCCAGTACTTC. This translates into CASSLSARGETQYF.

This clonotype showed up many times. J is TRBJ2-7 and V is TRBV3-1, with unresolved D. V gave up 4 bases and J gave up 6 bases, with 10 bases separating them. CDR3 length: 12 amino acids. Germline values: CDR1 LGHDT, CDR2 YNNKEL (reference sequence). CDR3 DNA: TGTGCCAGCAGCCGTCGAGGCGGCGAGCAGTACTTC. It yields the protein CASSRRGGEQYF.

The chain uses TRBV20-1 and TRBJ1-1; D unresolved. Germline V gene lookup returns CDR1 DFQATT and CDR2 SNEGSKA (reference sequence). Trimming removed 7 bases from V and 3 bases from J, with 21 bases in between. This CDR3 region has 15 residues. CDR3 amino acids: CSVSTPDGTYTEAFF. The CDR3 nucleotides read TGCAGTGTCTCTACCCCTGACGGAACCTACACTGAAGCTTTCTTT.

The sample holds many counts of this clonotype. The CDR3 region has the DNA TGTGCCATGAGGGACCCTTCCACCGGGGAGCTGTTTTTT. Translation: CAMRDPSTGELFF. The rearrangement links TRBV28 to TRBJ2-2; tentatively, D is TRBD1 or TRBD2 (5 bases each). Trimming removed 10 bases at V and 4 bases at J, with 13 bases between. The CDR3 has 13 residues. Germline values: CDR1 MDHEN, CDR2 SYDVKM. Using reference TRBV28 and TRBJ2-2 for the parts outside the CDR3, the full variable domain is DVKVTQSSRYLVKRTGEKVFLECVQDMDHENMFWYRQDPGLGLRLIYFSYDVKMKEKGDIPEGYSVSREKKERFSLILESASTNQTSMYLCAMRDPSTGELFFGEGSRLTVL.

This clonotype was counted at least ten times. The chain combines TRBV30 with TRBJ1-1; possibly TRBD1 for D (5 bases). The CDR3 covers 11 residues. V was clipped by 4 bases and J by 5 bases, with 8 bases between them. Germline-derived CDR1 and CDR2 are GTSNPN and SVGIG (reference sequence). The CDR3 region has the DNA TGTGCCTGGAAGGAGGGGACTGAAGCTTTCTTT. Protein sequence: CAWKEGTEAFF.

In its sample, this clonotype was seen many times. This rearrangement joins TRBV7-3 to TRBJ2-1, with 8 bases that match TRBD1. Trimming at V came to 5 bases and at J to 1 base, leaving 10 bases not matched to a gene. This CDR3 spans 17 amino acids. CDR1 is SGHTA, CDR2 FQGTGA, per germline. The CDR3 loop is CASSQETGAHSYNEQFF. The CDR3 nucleotides are TGTGCCAGCAGCCAAGAGACAGGGGCCCATTCCTACAATGAGCAGTTCTTC.

The sample holds many counts of this clonotype. The gene calls are TRBV3-1 and TRBJ1-2; no clear D. The CDR3 contains 14 residues. Germline CDR1 is LGHDT and CDR2 is YNNKEL (reference sequence). Trimming stripped 4 bases from V and 6 bases from J, with 15 bases between. The CDR3 reads CASSPYGRPNGYTF. The CDR3 DNA reads as TGTGCCAGCAGCCCGTATGGCCGACCCAATGGCTACACCTTC.

In this sample, this clonotype turned up a few times. The rearrangement links TRBV12-1 to TRBJ1-3; whether TRBD1, the table's D call, matches the DNA was not checked. TRBV12-1 is described as a pseudogene. CDR3 size: 15 residues. CDR3 sequence: CASSFQQGFGNTIYF. CDR3 nucleotides: TGTGCCAGCAGCTTCCAACAGGGGTTTGGAAACACCATATATTTT.

At least ten counts were recorded for this clonotype. This chain joins TRBV5-1 and TRBJ1-5; maybe TRBD1 (5 bases). V was shortened by 5 bases and J by 3 bases, with 12 bases between the two germline ends. Germline V gene data show CDR1 as SGHRS and CDR2 as YFSETQ. This CDR3 is 14 amino acids long. The CDR3 bases are TGCGCCAGCAGTCTCGACAGTTACAATCAGCCCCAGCATTTT. The encoded protein is CASSLDSYNQPQHF. Full variable domain (missing parts from reference TRBV5-1 and TRBJ1-5): KAGVTQTPRYLIKTRGQQVTLSCSPISGHRSVSWYQQTPGQGLQFLFEYFSETQRNKGNFPGRFSGRQFSNSRSEMNVSTLELGDSALYLCASSLDSYNQPQHFGDGTRLSIL.

This clonotype was found many times. This chain connects TRBV2 to TRBJ1-1, with 8 nucleotides matching TRBD1. Trimming took 5 bases from V and 10 from J; bases not matched to a gene: 6. CDR1 is SNHLY and CDR2 is FYNNEI in the germline V gene. This CDR3 contains 12 residues. CDR3 residues: CASSSSGGRAFF. The CDR3 DNA reads TGTGCCAGCAGTTCCTCAGGGGGCCGAGCTTTCTTT.

This clonotype was recorded many times. The V and J genes are TRBV20-1 and TRBJ1-1; D ambiguous. CDR3 size: 12 residues. Between the trimmed V and J ends, which lost 0 bases and 5 bases, there was a span of 7 bases. Germline V lookup: CDR1 DFQATT, CDR2 SNEGSKA (reference sequence). CDR3 region: CSARDEPTEAFF. In DNA, the CDR3 is TGCAGTGCTAGAGATGAACCGACTGAAGCTTTCTTT.

This clonotype was seen a handful of times. The chain employs TRBV4-1 and TRBJ2-4, with D perhaps matching TRBD2 (7 bases). V was shortened by 6 bases and J by 0 bases, with 12 bases between the two germline ends. The V gene's germline CDR1 is MGHRA and CDR2 YSYEKL. This CDR3 is built from 15 residues. Here the CDR3 reads CASSWEGGAKNIQYF. DNA of the CDR3: TGCGCCAGCAGTTGGGAGGGGGGAGCCAAAAACATTCAGTACTTC.

This clonotype was seen many times. This chain connects TRBV7-2 to TRBJ1-5; D is unclear. Germline CDR1 is SGHTA and CDR2 is FQGNSA. The CDR3 sequence is 14 residues long. V lost 3 bases, J lost 1 base, and 7 bases lay in between. The CDR3: CASSFSGSNQPQHF. In DNA, the CDR3 is TGTGCCAGCAGCTTCTCAGGAAGCAATCAGCCCCAGCATTTT. Full variable domain (missing parts from reference TRBV7-2 and TRBJ1-5): GAGVSQSPSNKVTEKGKDVELRCDPISGHTALYWYRQSLGQGLEFLIYFQGNSAPDKSGLPSDRFSAERTGGSVSTLTIQRTQQEDSAVYLCASSFSGSNQPQHFGDGTRLSIL.